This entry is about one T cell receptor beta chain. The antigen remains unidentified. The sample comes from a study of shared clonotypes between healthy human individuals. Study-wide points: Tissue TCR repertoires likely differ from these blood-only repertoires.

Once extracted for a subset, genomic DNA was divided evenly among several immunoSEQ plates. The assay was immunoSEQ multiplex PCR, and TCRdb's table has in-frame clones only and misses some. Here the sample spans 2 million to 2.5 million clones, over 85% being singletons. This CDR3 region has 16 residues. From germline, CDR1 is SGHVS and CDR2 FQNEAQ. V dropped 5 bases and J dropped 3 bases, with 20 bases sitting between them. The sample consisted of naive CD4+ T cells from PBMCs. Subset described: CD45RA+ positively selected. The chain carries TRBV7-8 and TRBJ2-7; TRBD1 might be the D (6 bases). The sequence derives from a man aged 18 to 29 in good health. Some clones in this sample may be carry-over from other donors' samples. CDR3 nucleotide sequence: TGTGCCAGCAGCCCGCGTGTAGGACAGAAGAACTACGAGCAGTACTTC. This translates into CASSPRVGQKNYEQYF. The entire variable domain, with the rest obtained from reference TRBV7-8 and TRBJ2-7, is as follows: GAGVSQSPRYKVAKRGQDVALRCDPISGHVSLFWYQQALGQGPEFLTYFQNEAQLDKSGLPSDRFFAERPEGSVSTLKIQRTQQEDSAVYLCASSPRVGQKNYEQYFGPGTRLTVT.